A selection of T cell receptor beta chains follows, all from one sample in a study of breast tumors, draining lymph nodes, adjacent tissues. TCRdb ran MiXCR on the multiplex PCR reads and lists one entry per CDR3 protein. The table records about 47,000 distinct CDR3 sequences, roughly 23% of them present only once. The sample taken for sequencing was breast tumor tissue. The receptors stem from a female donor with breast cancer. Some clones in this sample may be carry-over from other donors' samples. Each CDR3 is given with its conserved first and last residue. A D gene is named only where the DNA matches it firmly. Some rows mark clone size as missing; the rest say once, few, many or name a class of expanded clone.

CDR3 protein: CATSDSGTSGYNEQFF; CDR3 DNA: TGTGCCACCAGTGATAGCGGGACTAGCGGATACAATGAGCAGTTCTTC; clone size: .; J gene: TRBJ2-1; V gene: TRBV24-1; D gene: TRBD2
CDR3 protein: CASIPRIAGTGATGELLF; CDR3 DNA: TGTGCCAGCATCCCTCGTATTGCCGGGACAGGGGCCACCGGGGAGCTGCTTTTT; clone size: once; J gene: TRBJ2-2; V gene: TRBV11-2; D gene: TRBD1
CDR3 protein: CASSRGNIRFF; CDR3 DNA: TGTGCCAGCAGCCGGGGGAACATCCGGTTTTTT; clone size: many; J gene: TRBJ2-2; V gene: TRBV7-9; D gene: .
CDR3 protein: CSATFRGYTF; CDR3 DNA: TGCAGTGCTACGTTTAGGGGCTACACCTTC; clone size: many; J gene: TRBJ1-2; V gene: TRBV20-1; D gene: .
CDR3 protein: CATSSSGQGGWTQYF; CDR3 DNA: TGTGCCACCAGCAGCTCCGGACAGGGCGGTTGGACGCAGTATTTT; clone size: many; J gene: TRBJ2-3; V gene: TRBV15; D gene: TRBD1
CDR3 protein: CASSLAWETQYF; CDR3 DNA: TGTGCCAGCAGCTTAGCCTGGGAGACCCAGTACTTC; clone size: few; J gene: TRBJ2-5; V gene: TRBV7-2; D gene: .
CDR3 protein: CASSSDRGPNPSSYEQYF; CDR3 DNA: TGTGCTAGCAGCTCGGACAGGGGGCCCAACCCAAGCTCCTACGAGCAGTACTTC; clone size: many; J gene: TRBJ2-7; V gene: TRBV7-7; D gene: TRBD1
CDR3 protein: CASSQGASYEQYF; CDR3 DNA: TGCGCCAGCAGCCAAGGAGCATCTTACGAGCAGTACTTC; clone size: many; J gene: TRBJ2-7; V gene: TRBV4-1; D gene: .
CDR3 protein: CASSQGGREQYF; CDR3 DNA: TGTGCCAGCAGCCAAGGCGGGCGCGAGCAGTACTTC; clone size: many; J gene: TRBJ2-7; V gene: TRBV3-1; D gene: .
CDR3 protein: CSARDGFQTDTQYF; CDR3 DNA: TGCAGTGCTAGAGATGGATTTCAGACAGATACGCAGTATTTT; clone size: many; J gene: TRBJ2-3; V gene: TRBV20-1; D gene: .
CDR3 protein: CASSILADPQETQYF; CDR3 DNA: TGTGCCAGCTCGATACTAGCGGATCCCCAAGAGACCCAGTACTTC; clone size: .; J gene: TRBJ2-5; V gene: TRBV18; D gene: TRBD2
CDR3 protein: CASRVQGGEEKLFF; CDR3 DNA: TGTGCCAGCAGGGTACAGGGCGGGGAAGAAAAACTGTTTTTT; clone size: many; J gene: TRBJ1-4; V gene: TRBV28; D gene: .
CDR3 protein: CASGCKGRECGNQPQHF; CDR3 DNA: TGTGCCAGCGGGTGTAAGGGGAGGGAGTGCGGCAATCAGCCCCAGCATTTT; clone size: few; J gene: TRBJ1-5; V gene: TRBV27; D gene: .
CDR3 protein: CASSYLDRGYYGYTF; CDR3 DNA: TGTGCCAGCAGTTACCTAGACAGGGGCTACTATGGCTACACCTTC; clone size: many; J gene: TRBJ1-2; V gene: TRBV6-5; D gene: TRBD1
CDR3 protein: CASSPAGSSYNEQFF; CDR3 DNA: TGCGCCAGCAGCCCAGCGGGGAGCTCCTACAATGAGCAGTTCTTC; clone size: many; J gene: TRBJ2-1; V gene: TRBV4-1; D gene: TRBD2
CDR3 protein: CAISEPGTRRTDTQYF; CDR3 DNA: TGTGCCATCAGTGAGCCCGGGACTCGCAGAACAGATACGCAGTATTTT; clone size: many; J gene: TRBJ2-3; V gene: TRBV10-3; D gene: .
CDR3 protein: CASSLGQEETQYF; CDR3 DNA: TGTGCCAGCAGTTTGGGGCAGGAAGAGACCCAGTACTTC; clone size: .; J gene: TRBJ2-5; V gene: TRBV28; D gene: .
CDR3 protein: CAISESRGQGARGEQFF; CDR3 DNA: TGTGCCATCAGTGAGTCGAGGGGACAGGGGGCGCGGGGTGAGCAGTTCTTC; clone size: many; J gene: TRBJ2-1; V gene: TRBV10-3; D gene: TRBD1
CDR3 protein: CASSGTDLSYEQYF; CDR3 DNA: TGTGCCAGCTCCGGGACAGATCTCTCCTACGAGCAGTACTTC; clone size: .; J gene: TRBJ2-7; V gene: TRBV25-1; D gene: TRBD1
CDR3 protein: CASSFQETQYF; CDR3 DNA: TGTGCCAGCAGCTTTCAAGAGACCCAGTACTTC; clone size: .; J gene: TRBJ2-5; V gene: TRBV7-3; D gene: .
CDR3 protein: CSARAGASYNSPLHF; CDR3 DNA: TGCAGTGCTAGGGCCGGGGCCTCCTATAATTCACCCCTCCACTTT; clone size: many; J gene: TRBJ1-6; V gene: TRBV20-1; D gene: .
CDR3 protein: CASSPRGVGDYGYTF; CDR3 DNA: TGTGCCAGTAGTCCCCGGGGGGTTGGAGACTATGGCTACACCTTC; clone size: many; J gene: TRBJ1-2; V gene: TRBV19; D gene: .
CDR3 protein: CASSPDRKIGSYNEQFF; CDR3 DNA: TGTGCCAGCAGCCCGGACAGGAAAATAGGCTCCTACAATGAGCAGTTCTTC; clone size: .; J gene: TRBJ2-1; V gene: TRBV7-3; D gene: TRBD1
CDR3 protein: CSVVSGISYNEQFF; CDR3 DNA: TGCAGCGTAGTTAGCGGGATCTCCTACAATGAGCAGTTCTTC; clone size: .; J gene: TRBJ2-1; V gene: TRBV29-1; D gene: TRBD2
CDR3 protein: CASSFGVTGQETQYF; CDR3 DNA: TGTGCCAGCAGCTTCGGAGTGACAGGACAAGAGACCCAGTACTTC; clone size: many; J gene: TRBJ2-5; V gene: TRBV9; D gene: .
CDR3 protein: CASSVTGTGFEKLFF; CDR3 DNA: TGTGCCAGCAGCGTTACCGGGACAGGGTTTGAAAAACTGTTTTTT; clone size: many; J gene: TRBJ1-4; V gene: TRBV11-2; D gene: TRBD1
CDR3 protein: CASSRGGDLAQGGGYTF; CDR3 DNA: TGTGCCAGCAGCAGAGGGGGGGACCTCGCGCAGGGAGGTGGCTACACCTTC; clone size: many; J gene: TRBJ1-2; V gene: TRBV7-9; D gene: .